These 21 T cell receptor beta chains originate from one sample sequenced in a study of blood T cells in healthy people across ages. Sample-barcoded 5' priming and a J-beta primer mix drove a second PCR of about 7 to 11 cycles. One entry per CDR3 protein, called by TCRdb with MiXCR from the 5' RACE reads. Altogether about 1.1 million distinct CDR3 sequences are present, about two fifths being singletons, with the ten largest covering roughly 13%. Input material: blood. These receptors came from a man between 18 and 29 years old in good health.

This clonotype came up a few times. V and J are TRBV3-1 and TRBJ2-1; the match to TRBD2 covers 9 bases. The V gene's germline CDR1 is LGHDT and CDR2 YNNKEL (reference sequence). The CDR3 totals 17 residues. Trimming at V came to 5 bases and at J to 9 bases, leaving 17 bases not matched to a gene. CDR3 sequence: CASSSQYVSAGGSEQFF. The DNA of the CDR3 is TGTGCCAGCAGCTCACAATACGTGTCAGCGGGGGGAAGTGAGCAGTTCTTC.

The rearrangement uses TRBV7-8 and TRBJ2-2, with no clear D. Germline CDR1 reads SGHVS; CDR2 reads FQNEAQ. The CDR3 has 15 amino acids. V was clipped by 5 bases and J by 0 bases, with 10 bases between them. CDR3 nucleotide sequence: TGTGCCAGCAGCGCCTACAACACGAACACCGGGGAGCTGTTTTTT. This encodes CASSAYNTNTGELFF.

The chain is built from TRBV4-3 and TRBJ1-2, with TRBD1 identical over 9 bases. This CDR3 has 19 residues. Losses at the gene ends were 0 bases for V and 1 base for J; bases not matched to a gene: 12. Per germline, CDR1 LGHNA and CDR2 YSLEER. CDR3 nucleotide sequence: TGCGCCAGCAGCCAAGACGGGGGGACAGGGACGATTGGTAACTATGGCTACACCTTC. Protein product: CASSQDGGTGTIGNYGYTF.

In this sample, this clonotype turned up a few times. The gene calls are TRBV5-6 and TRBJ2-1; D is undetermined. Germline lookup yields CDR1 SGHDT and CDR2 YYEEEE. V gave up 0 bases and J gave up 0 bases, with 16 bases separating them. This CDR3 contains 18 residues. The CDR3, as DNA: TGTGCCAGCAGCTTGGACCTAAAGCCTCTAAGCTCCTACAATGAGCAGTTCTTC. It encodes CASSLDLKPLSSYNEQFF.

The rearrangement uses TRBV21-1 and TRBJ1-2. TRBV21-1 is flagged as a pseudogene. CDR3 length: 12 residues. Here the CDR3 reads CASSQIGDGYTF. The CDR3 DNA is TGTGCCAGCAGCCAAATTGGGGATGGCTACACCTTC.

This clonotype appeared a few times. The chain employs TRBV12-3 or TRBV12-4 and TRBJ2-1; D gene uncertain. V was trimmed by 7 bases and J by 2 bases, leaving 15 bases between them. CDR3 length: 15 amino acids. CDR3 region: CASTSPRAAYNEQFF. CDR3 nucleotide sequence: TGTGCCAGCACCTCTCCCCGGGCAGCCTACAATGAGCAGTTCTTC.

This clonotype was picked up many times. This chain uses TRBV6-1 with TRBJ1-5, with D hard to call. Trimming pared 3 bases from V and 9 bases from J, leaving 6 bases between. Germline CDR1 MNHNS, CDR2 SASEGT. The CDR3 runs 11 residues. The CDR3 here is CASSDLLPQHF. The CDR3 region has the DNA TGTGCCAGCAGTGACCTCCTGCCCCAGCATTTT.

The CDR3 DNA sequence: TGTGCCAGCAGACGACGGATCGCCCCAAACTATGGCTACACCTTC. It is translated as CASRRRIAPNYGYTF. V usage is TRBV6-5 and J usage is TRBJ1-2, with D hard to call. V was trimmed by 6 bases and J by 2 bases, leaving 16 bases between them. The CDR3 totals 15 residues. Germline CDR1 reads MNHEY; CDR2 reads SVGAGI.

A remark on this clonotype: At one end the junction does not follow the germline gene, possibly because of a read error. The chain joins TRBV27 to TRBJ1-6; perhaps TRBD1 as D (6 bases). The length of the CDR3 is 15 residues. CDR1 and CDR2 (germline): MNHEY, SMNVEV (reference sequence). The CDR3 protein is CASATGKENNSPPHF. CDR3 coding DNA: TGTGCCAGCGCAACAGGGAAGGAGAATAATTCACCCCCCCACTTT.

This clonotype turned up a few times. This chain links TRBV20-1 with TRBJ1-5; D is unresolved. The CDR3 totals 15 residues. Trimming removed 0 bases from V and 0 bases from J, with 9 bases in between. Per the germline V gene, CDR1 is DFQATT and CDR2 is SNEGSKA (reference sequence). As DNA, the CDR3 is TGCAGTGCTAGAGATACGGGGTATAGCAATCAGCCCCAGCATTTT. Protein sequence: CSARDTGYSNQPQHF.

The chain is built from TRBV7-9 and TRBJ2-2, with TRBD1 identical over 7 bases. This CDR3 contains 15 residues. Per germline, CDR1 SEHNR and CDR2 FQNEAQ (reference sequence). V shed 5 bases, J shed 1 base, and the junction held 4 bases outside the gene matches. The CDR3 reads CASSARTGNTGELFF. CDR3 sequence (DNA): TGTGCCAGCAGCGCACGGACAGGGAACACCGGGGAGCTGTTTTTT.

The chain couples TRBV21-1 to TRBJ1-2. TRBV21-1 is marked as a pseudogene. The CDR3 extends over 14 amino acids. The CDR3 protein is CASSKACSNYGYTF. For the CDR3, the DNA is TGTGCCAGCAGCAAAGCTTGCAGTAACTATGGCTACACCTTC.

There are a few counts of this clonotype. V usage is TRBV7-9 and J usage is TRBJ1-6, with D uncertain. Trimming stripped 10 bases from V and 0 bases from J, with 13 bases between. CDR3 length: 15 residues. CDR1 and CDR2 (germline): SEHNR, FQNEAQ (reference sequence). The CDR3 DNA sequence: TGTGCCACCGCCGGCGGCAGCTCCTATAATTCACCCCTCCACTTT. Protein sequence: CATAGGSSYNSPLHF.

V usage is TRBV4-3 and J usage is TRBJ1-1; 8 bases match TRBD1. Germline CDR1 LGHNA, CDR2 YSLEER. CDR3 size: 14 residues. V trimming: 2 bases; J trimming: 9 bases; junction bases outside the gene matches: 8. CDR3 DNA: TGCGCCAGCAGCCAAACGCGACAGGGGTACAAAGCTTTCTTT. This sequence encodes CASSQTRQGYKAFF.

The genes are TRBV5-1 and TRBJ1-1; 7 nucleotides align to TRBD1. Looked up from germline, CDR1 is SGHRS and CDR2 is YFSETQ. The V and J ends lost 4 bases and 1 base, in that order; junction bases with no gene match: 10. The CDR3 loop spans 16 amino acids. CDR3 coding DNA: TGCGCCAGCAGCCGGTGGGTGGGACAGAGGAACACTGAAGCTTTCTTT. The encoded protein is CASSRWVGQRNTEAFF. Full variable domain (missing parts from reference TRBV5-1 and TRBJ1-1): KAGVTQTPRYLIKTRGQQVTLSCSPISGHRSVSWYQQTPGQGLQFLFEYFSETQRNKGNFPGRFSGRQFSNSRSEMNVSTLELGDSALYLCASSRWVGQRNTEAFFGQGTRLTVV.

The chain joins TRBV4-2 to TRBJ2-4; TRBD2 aligns across 7 bases. Trimming cost V 1 base and J 3 bases; bases outside gene matches: 18. The germline CDR1 and CDR2 sequences are LGHNA and YNFKEQ. This CDR3 contains 20 residues. The CDR3 nucleotides are TGTGCCAGCAGCCAAGTCCCCTCTAGCGGTGGGGTCGGAGTCAAAAACATTCAGTACTTC. This gives the protein CASSQVPSSGGVGVKNIQYF.

The chain joins TRBV27 to TRBJ1-6; D remains unclear. From germline, CDR1 is MNHEY and CDR2 SMNVEV (reference sequence). This CDR3 is built from 13 residues. V lost 0 bases and J lost 9, with 6 bases in between. The CDR3 bases are TGTGCCAGCAGTTTATCGTCACTTTCACCCCTCCACTTT. Amino acid sequence: CASSLSSLSPLHF.

This rearrangement joins TRBV5-6 to TRBJ2-7; D is unclear. Between the trimmed V and J ends, which lost 2 bases and 6 bases, there was a span of 15 bases. Germline CDR1 is SGHDT and CDR2 is YYEEEE. This CDR3 comprises 14 residues. The CDR3 spells CASSFQALGCEQYF. DNA of the CDR3: TGTGCCAGCAGCTTCCAGGCCTTGGGGTGCGAGCAGTACTTC.

This clonotype was seen a handful of times. The gene calls are TRBV9 and TRBJ1-1, with D tentatively TRBD1 (6 bases). The CDR3 loop spans 15 amino acids. CDR1 and CDR2 from the germline V gene are SGDLS and YYNGEE. V lost 6 bases and J lost 0, with 15 bases in between. Written as DNA, the CDR3 is TGTGCCAGCACCCCCAACGCAGGGGTGAACACTGAAGCTTTCTTT. Translating gives CASTPNAGVNTEAFF.

This chain uses TRBV5-1 with TRBJ1-2; TRBD1 matches 8 bases. This CDR3 is 14 amino acids long. Trimming cost V 4 bases and J 7 bases; bases outside gene matches: 9. Germline V gives CDR1 SGHRS, CDR2 YFSETQ. The CDR3 bases are TGCGCCAGCAGCCTGGACAGGGCCCTATCTGGCTACACCTTC. It encodes CASSLDRALSGYTF.

This clonotype was found a few times. The chain joins TRBV7-2 to TRBJ2-1; D remains unclear. Trimming cost V 6 bases and J 10 bases, with 13 bases left between them. The length of the CDR3 is 12 residues. Germline CDR1 is SGHTA and CDR2 is FQGNSA. The CDR3 sequence: CASSSTPLEQFF. CDR3 DNA sequence: TGTGCCAGCAGTTCCACGCCTCTGGAGCAGTTCTTC.